This T cell receptor beta chain appears in the sequencing data of a study of shared clonotypes between healthy human individuals. At the level of the study: CD8 memory received one plate per donor, CD8 naive two, CD4 memory three and CD4 naive three. General study points: Rarefaction curves obtained for sorted subsets showed sequencing incomplete despite large depth.

Per the germline V gene, CDR1 is MNHNY and CDR2 is SVGAGI (reference sequence). V gave up 2 bases and J gave up 7 bases, with 5 bases separating them. The CDR3 length is 12 residues. Original processing methods: Owing to the provision of junction-only sequences devoid of quality scores by immunoSEQ, filtering differed. Assay: immunoSEQ multiplex PCR; the TCRdb copy retains only in-frame clones and omits some. From that table come the V and J calls and clone size; the DNA was used to work out D and trimming. The sample consists of about 2 million clones, over 85% of them appearing once. Naive CD8 cells, CD45RO-negative and positively selected for CCR7, excluded terminally differentiated effector memory CD45RA+ cells. In regard to this clone: Its specificity is not known.

Sequencing was performed on naive CD8+ T cells sorted from blood. This chain connects TRBV6-6 to TRBJ2-2; D tentatively reads TRBD1 or TRBD2 (5 bases each). The TCR comes from a man aged 18 to 29 in good health. CDR3 nucleotides: TGTGCCAGCAGTTACGGGGGCGGGGAGCTGTTTTTT. Its protein product is CASSYGGGELFF.